A single TCR beta chain is shown here with its context. Its antigen is not yet known. A much more abundant neighbour one base away suggests this may be a read error. Blood RNA was extracted from unsorted whole blood using TRIzol reagent, and germline DNA was obtained with the DNeasy Blood & Tissue kit. Patients had chronic HBV infection and were treatment-naive at sampling. Before surgery, 3.5 to 4 milliliters of peripheral blood were drawn into K2EDTA tubes. The data derive from a study of tumor-infiltrating lymphocytes in primary liver carcinoma (dated by TCRdb to the late 2010s). General notes on the study: Surgical resection was performed in China between late 2015 and early 2016 on 5 or 6 patients with histopathologically diagnosed primary liver carcinoma. Tumors of the five patients were stage T1-T3 N0M0 with maximum diameters of about 4 to 10 cm. TCRbeta repertoire sequencing covered roughly 35 specimens from 5 patients: some 25 tumor regions, 5 adjacent noncancerous liver tissues and 5 peripheral blood samples. Each sample produced about 3.5 to 8 million productive TCRbeta reads, and read depth showed no significant difference between tissue types. Of the five patients (three men and two women, aged 30 to 69 years), four had hepatocellular carcinoma and one had combined HCC and intrahepatic cholangiocarcinoma. High reproducibility was observed for the technical replicate repertoires, with mean shared-clone rates about 0.89 and correlation coefficients above 0.95. For each liver tumor, the study sampled five regions along with adjacent normal tissue and blood, and applied TCRbeta repertoire sequencing, expression microarrays and whole-exome sequencing.

Starting from about 500 ng total RNA, TCRbeta-specific cDNA was produced by reverse transcription with a constant-region primer and ProtoScript II reverse transcriptase. Three nested multiplex PCR rounds, following a slightly modified ARM-PCR procedure, were used to build the TCRbeta libraries. The first two PCR rounds used multiplex TRBV1-TRBV30 forward primers with a Cbeta reverse primer, each for roughly 10 cycles. Sample barcodes and Illumina adapters were attached in a final 25-cycle PCR using Deep VentR polymerase. Before sequencing, amplicons between 200 and 500 bp were purified from gel using a QIAquick gel extraction kit. The TCRbeta amplicons were sequenced with 250-bp paired-end reads on an Illumina HiSeq 2500. Per the authors' processing: Quality trimming of reads was performed with Trimmomatic v0.33, and paired reads were merged with FLASH v1.2.11 so that full CDR3 sequences could be recovered. V, D and J germline segments were assigned to the rearranged TCRbeta sequences by MiGEC v1.2.1b. Clonotype statistics, along with Shannon-Wiener diversity indices, were calculated using VDJtools v1.0.0. Except for diversity analysis, only the 250 most abundant clonotypes of each sample were used in subsequent analyses to reduce sampling bias. In TCRdb, the public reads were trimmed at Q25 with fastp and aligned with MiXCR, with productive beta chains retained. One record per CDR3 amino acid sequence lists the most common genes and DNA. The V and J calls, along with clone size, are taken from TCRdb and not from the paper's own processing. The sample includes about 330,000 distinct CDR3 sequences, with roughly two thirds observed a single time. The biggest ten clones account for 5% to 6.5% of the sample.

V is shortened by 8 bases, J by 3 bases, and the region joining them spans 11 bases. From its cysteine to its phenylalanine, the CDR3 spans 12 amino acids. The sequence is cut down to CDR3 DNA, 36 bases in frame from base 1. Taken from the germline V gene, the CDR1 and CDR2 loops are MNHEY and SVGEGT. Points the paper makes about the study in general: Pairs of tumor regions showed greater repertoire overlap (mean about 36%) than tumor-adjacent pairs (roughly 17%) or tumor-blood pairs (approximately 14%), which is consistent with antigen-driven expansion. The top 250 clones accounted for a significantly greater share of the repertoire in tumors than in blood (p = 0.039). Only the TCR beta chain was sequenced, which likely underestimates true repertoire diversity because unpaired alpha chains were not captured. Because the samples were bulk and unsorted, CD4+ and CD8+ T cell repertoires could not be compared. The study included only a few patients, and the authors note findings should be validated in a larger study.

The rearranged chain carries TRBV6-2 or TRBV6-3 and TRBJ2-7, with the D segment identity uncertain. This clonotype was sampled from a man between 35 and 55 years old with primary liver carcinoma and hepatitis B virus infection. The specimen sequenced was peripheral blood. Read as DNA, the sequence is TGTGCCAGCGCAGTCGGTTACTACGAGCAGTACTTC. Translated, it gives CASAVGYYEQYF.